Sequencing of this T cell receptor beta chain was carried out in a study of T cell responses to AZD1222 COVID-19 vaccine. Germline loops: CDR1 SGHRS, CDR2 YFSETQ. CDR3 length equals 14 residues. V shed 4 bases and J shed 4 bases, with 12 bases lying between them. Clones were read by immunoSEQ multiplex PCR, and TCRdb kept only the in-frame ones, dropping some. Here the sample spans roughly 100,000 clones, approximately 87% being singletons. This TCR was recovered from an adult in good health. The chain has TRBV5-1 and TRBJ1-3, with a tentative D call TRBD1 (5 bases). The sequenced sample was peripheral blood, obtained on day 0 of AZD1222 vaccination. The CDR3 DNA reads TGCGCCAGCAGCCCTGGGACGGCGGGAAACACCATATATTTT. It yields the protein CASSPGTAGNTIYF.